This is a list of T cell receptor beta chains from one sample in a study of T cell responses to AZD1222 COVID-19 vaccine. Here immunoSEQ multiplex PCR was the method, and the copy in TCRdb shows in-frame clones only, minus some. The sample carries about 86,000 clones, 90% recorded once. Sequencing used peripheral blood, obtained on day 0 of AZD1222 vaccination. These receptors came from an adult in good health. CDR3s include the opening cysteine and the closing phenylalanine or tryptophan.

j_gene | v_gene | CDR3aa
TRBJ1-1 | TRBV2 | CASRPSGTVNTEAFF
TRBJ1-2 | TRBV28 | CASSGGGGYGYTF
TRBJ2-6 | TRBV6-5 | CASMKPGANVLTF
TRBJ2-7 | TRBV28 | CASSLGQGAKQYF
TRBJ2-5 | TRBV3-1/TRBV3-2 | CASSQVSGRGETQYF
TRBJ1-1 | TRBV12-3/TRBV12-4 | CASSFGGTEAFF
TRBJ2-3 | TRBV6-5 | CASSHGQGRTDTQYF
TRBJ2-7 | TRBV28 | CASSQGQLTPYEQYF
TRBJ1-1 | TRBV6-5 | CASNGVLGLNTEAFF
TRBJ1-1 | TRBV5-4 | CASSQWANTEAFF
TRBJ1-2 | TRBV29-1 | CSASTEYGYTF
TRBJ2-3 | TRBV4-1 | CASSPLGQGDQGTQYF
TRBJ1-3 | TRBV6-5 | CASSNTGFSGNTIYF
TRBJ1-3 | TRBV6-5 | CASSSSLGRGGNTIYF
TRBJ1-2 | TRBV7-9 | CASSPRQGYGYTF
TRBJ2-1 | TRBV24-1 | CATSDPGLAANEQFF
TRBJ2-3 | TRBV20-1 | CSASMEGLTDTQYF
TRBJ1-2 | TRBV5-6 | CASTRQGSGYTF
TRBJ1-5 | TRBV28 | CASSSPPTGAPHF
TRBJ1-2 | TRBV11-3 | CASSLQRQGADNYGYTF
TRBJ1-1 | TRBV3-1/TRBV3-2 | CASSAGGTMNTEAFF
TRBJ2-2 | TRBV6-5 | CASSRDNAGELFF
TRBJ2-7 | TRBV5-4 | CASSRPGTSRPEQYF
TRBJ1-2 | TRBV5-1 | CASSLPSRDRDGYGYTF
TRBJ2-3 | TRBV6-1 | CASSEVGRGSTDTQYF
TRBJ1-2 | TRBV5-1 | CASSIQTGNSGGYTF
TRBJ1-4 | TRBV11-3 | CASRKVARGREKLFF
TRBJ2-1 | TRBV10-3 | CAINLDSSLEQFF
TRBJ2-2 | TRBV5-1 | CASSPLRGYTGELFF
TRBJ2-1 | TRBV7-3 | CASSLTGGPGEQFF
TRBJ2-7 | TRBV4-1 | CASSQEDSQPSYEQYF
TRBJ1-1 | TRBV15 | CATSRDRGAQDTEAFF
TRBJ2-7 | TRBV6-4 | CASPRRVSYEQYF
TRBJ1-5 | TRBV6-2/TRBV6-3 | CASSHGHPQHF
TRBJ1-6 | TRBV7-3 | CASSLTRDISSPLHF
TRBJ2-7 | TRBV12-3/TRBV12-4 | CASRPGQGHEQYF
TRBJ1-1 | TRBV28 | CASSLQGTFNTEAFF
TRBJ1-4 | TRBV19 | CASMGGPLNEKLFF
TRBJ2-2 | TRBV3-1/TRBV3-2 | CASSYRVGELFF
TRBJ2-3 | TRBV24-1 | CATSDSRGTDTQYF
TRBJ2-7 | TRBV4-2 | CASSRDTGYEQYF
TRBJ1-3 | TRBV5-1 | CASSSGTGSGNTIYF
TRBJ1-2 | TRBV6-5 | CASSTRAQGPYGYTF
TRBJ2-2 | TRBV6-4 | CASRIPAGEIGELFF
TRBJ1-5 | TRBV19 | CASSIVGSNQPQHF
TRBJ2-1 | TRBV4-1 | CASSQDPRIGQFF
TRBJ1-2 | TRBV19 | CASSIEGQGSGYGYTF
TRBJ1-5 | TRBV2 | CASSPGGEGRNQPQHF
TRBJ2-1 | TRBV7-9 | CASSLGTLNEQFF
TRBJ1-2 | TRBV5-6 | CASRSRQGASYGYTF
TRBJ1-1 | TRBV30 | CAWSVLFDPRSTEAFF
TRBJ2-3 | TRBV3-1/TRBV3-2 | CASSQDLGEGWADTQYF
TRBJ1-2 | TRBV13 | CASSTRTAYGYTF
TRBJ1-2 | TRBV19 | CASKQGIYGYTF
TRBJ2-7 | TRBV5-4 | CASSLELAGVDEQYF
TRBJ1-4 | TRBV2 | CASSERGDRVNEKLFF